Each of the 3 T cell receptor beta chains below was sequenced from the same sample in a study of shared clonotypes between healthy human individuals. Profiling relied on immunoSEQ multiplex PCR, and the TCRdb table lists in-frame clones only, not all of them. The sample lists 2 million to 2.5 million clones, about 95% seen once, with roughly 0.13% in the top ten. Sequencing input: naive CD4+ T cells sorted from blood. Subset meaning: CD45RA+ positively selected. The source of these receptors is a man younger than 35 in good health.

A note on this clone: This specimen includes other DNA sequences encoding the same CDR3. V usage is TRBV28 and J usage is TRBJ1-1; possibly TRBD1 for D (6 bases). Germline CDR1 MDHEN, CDR2 SYDVKM. The length of the CDR3 is 12 residues. Trimming cost V 4 bases and J 7 bases, with 10 bases left between them. CDR3: CASSSQGLEAFF. The CDR3 nucleotides read TGTGCCAGCAGTTCCCAGGGGCTTGAAGCTTTCTTT. The complete variable domain, with remaining parts taken from reference TRBV28 and TRBJ1-1, reads DVKVTQSSRYLVKRTGEKVFLECVQDMDHENMFWYRQDPGLGLRLIYFSYDVKMKEKGDIPEGYSVSREKKERFSLILESASTNQTSMYLCASSSQGLEAFFGQGTRLTVV.

Notes on this clone: Other DNA sequences in this sample translate to the same CDR3. The chain combines TRBV2 with TRBJ2-5, with D perhaps TRBD2 (5 bases). Germline CDR1 and CDR2: SNHLY and FYNNEI. The CDR3 is 12 amino acids. Trimming took off 8 bases at V and 4 bases at J, with 11 bases between the two ends. CDR3 nucleotides: TGTGCCAGCCGGTTGGCGGGAGAGACCCAGTACTTC. Amino acid sequence: CASRLAGETQYF.

The gene calls are TRBV2 and TRBJ1-2, with unresolved D. Germline CDR1 and CDR2: SNHLY and FYNNEI. V was pared by 10 bases and J by 5 bases, with 17 bases between. This CDR3 has 13 residues. CDR3 DNA: TGTGCCACCTCAAGAGAGTCAGCTTATGGCTACACCTTC. Amino acids: CATSRESAYGYTF.